This T cell receptor beta chain was retrieved from a study of T cell responses to AZD1222 COVID-19 vaccine. Germline V gene lookup returns CDR1 LGHDT and CDR2 YNNKEL (reference sequence). With 2 bases clipped from V and 0 bases from J, the junction kept 6 bases outside the gene matches. This CDR3 spans 18 amino acids. Clones were sequenced by immunoSEQ multiplex PCR, and TCRdb holds only the in-frame ones, with some missing. The sample holds about 75,000 clones, roughly 84% seen once. This material consisted of peripheral blood, taken 28 days after the second AZD1222 dose. The rearrangement joins TRBV3-1 (or the pseudogene TRBV3-2) to TRBJ2-2; 10 bases align to TRBD2. The TCR originated in an adult who received the AZD1222 COVID-19 vaccine. The chain's CDR3 is CASSQNLAGGSNTGELFF. The DNA of the CDR3 is TGTGCCAGCAGCCAAAATTTAGCGGGGGGCTCGAACACCGGGGAGCTGTTTTTT.